The next 22 T cell receptor beta chains were all read from a single sample in a study of T cells in women clearing cervical HPV infection. Data came from immunoSEQ multiplex PCR; TCRdb stores just in-frame clones and leaves some out. This table holds tens of thousands of clones. Material for sequencing was blood buffy coat. The source is a woman between 18 and 75 years old with a cervical HPV16 infection that either progressed to CIN3+ or cleared (not recorded which).

With regard to this clone: The read falls 3 residues short of the CDR3 end, and the missing part is taken from the germline J gene. The chain links TRBV7-2 to TRBJ1-5; TRBD1 might be the D (6 bases). The CDR3 sequence is 14 residues long. The germline V gene encodes CDR1 SGHTA and CDR2 FQGNSA. V shed 5 bases and J shed 0 bases, with 8 bases lying between them. The sequenced CDR3 bases are TGTGCCAGCAGCCCACAGGGTAGCAATCAGCCC. Its translation: CASSPQGSNQP. The entire CDR3 sequence reads CASSPQGSNQPQHF.

Of note for this clone: A read error may account for a junction end that differs from germline. CDR3 DNA, as far as it was read: TGTGCCAGCAGGGAAGGTAGCGGGGGGTTGGCAGATACG. Protein sequence: CASREGSGGLADT. The full CDR3 sequence reads CASREGSGGLADTQYF. This chain uses TRBV6-1 with TRBJ2-3; 10 positions match TRBD2. The read gets to within 3 residues of the CDR3 end, and the germline J gene fills in the rest. Germline CDR1 reads MNHNS; CDR2 reads SASEGT. CDR3 length equals 16 residues.

Remarks on this clone: The CDR3 end falls 3 residues outside the read, so it is completed with the germline J gene. This chain links TRBV5-1 with TRBJ1-1, with 7 bases lining up with TRBD1. Trimming cost V 4 bases and J 5 bases; bases outside gene matches: 8. CDR1 and CDR2 from the germline V gene are SGHRS and YFSETQ. The CDR3 length is 14 residues. CDR3 loop: CASSSNQGDTEAFF. CDR3 DNA (partial): TGCGCCAGCAGCAGCAACCAGGGGGATACTGAA.

On this clone itself: The read ends 3 residues early relative to the CDR3; the germline J gene fills the gap. V and J are TRBV11-2 and TRBJ1-2; possible D gene TRBD1, 6 bases. Germline V gene data show CDR1 as SGHAT and CDR2 as FQNNGV. The CDR3 totals 13 residues. The CDR3 region is CASRPDGGRGYTF. The sequenced part of the CDR3 DNA is TGTGCCAGCAGGCCCGATGGGGGCAGAGGC.

On this clone itself: The CDR3 end falls 3 residues outside the read, so it is completed with the germline J gene. The rearrangement uses TRBV20-1 and TRBJ1-2; D unclear. Per the germline V gene, CDR1 is DFQATT and CDR2 is SNEGSKA (reference sequence). This CDR3 has 11 residues. CDR3 protein: CSARRVFGYTF. The CDR3 bases that were read are TGCAGTGCCCGTAGGGTGTTCGGC.

The CDR3 sequence: CASRGLTYGYTF. The sequenced part of the CDR3 DNA is TGTGCCAGCAGGGGACTGACCTATGGC. This sequence joins TRBV12-3 or TRBV12-4 and TRBJ1-2; TRBD1 might be the D (5 bases). The read ends 3 residues before the CDR3 terminus; that terminus is restored from the germline J gene. The ends were cut back, 6 bases at V and 4 bases at J, with 9 bases in the middle. There are 12 residues in the CDR3.

In the case of this clone: The read comes to an end 3 residues before the CDR3 does, leaving the germline J gene to fill in the end. The V call is TRBV18, the J call TRBJ2-2, with 11 bases aligning to TRBD1. With 3 bases clipped from V and 4 bases from J, the junction kept 4 bases outside the gene matches. CDR3 length: 16 residues. Germline assignment: CDR1 KGHSH and CDR2 LQKENI. CDR3 in amino acids: CASSPGTGGSTGELFF. The CDR3 DNA, read in part, is TGTGCCAGCTCACCTGGGACAGGGGGGAGCACCGGGGAG.

As to this clone: The CDR3 extends 3 residues past the end of the read, so its final part is completed from the germline J gene. The chain joins TRBV7-3 to TRBJ2-2, with D tentatively TRBD2 (7 bases). This CDR3 is 14 amino acids long. V was clipped by 3 bases and J by 7 bases, with 12 bases between them. Germline V CDR1 and CDR2: SGHTA, FQGTGA. The covered CDR3 bases are TGTGCCAGCAGCTTCGGGGGGCCGGGCGGGGAG. It is translated as CASSFGGPGGE. The CDR3 in its entirety is CASSFGGPGGELFF.

Turning to this clone: The CDR3 end lies 3 residues beyond the end of the read and is filled in from the germline J gene. The rearrangement uses TRBV28 and TRBJ2-2, with a possible D match to TRBD1 (5 bases). Trimming removed 6 bases at V and 7 bases at J, with 12 bases between. Germline V gives CDR1 MDHEN, CDR2 SYDVKM. CDR3 length equals 13 residues. CDR3 DNA (partial): TGTGCCAGCAGCCTTCCCAGGGTCGGGGAG. Translation: CASSLPRVGE. The whole CDR3 is CASSLPRVGELFF.

With respect to this clone: The CDR3 goes on 3 residues after the read ends, and that part is filled in from the germline J gene. The chain uses TRBV19 and TRBJ2-2; TRBD1 aligns across 10 bases. CDR1 is LNHDA, CDR2 SQIVND, per germline (reference sequence). The CDR3 totals 13 residues. The part of the CDR3 DNA that was read is TGTGCCAGTAGTGGACGGACAGGGGGGAAG. Protein sequence: CASSGRTGGK. The complete CDR3 protein is CASSGRTGGKLFF.

In the case of this clone: The read terminates 3 residues ahead of where the CDR3 ends, so the germline J gene completes it. V gene TRBV5-4 combines with J gene TRBJ1-4; 7 bases are a match to TRBD1. Germline V lookup: CDR1 SGHNT, CDR2 YYREEE (reference sequence). Unmatched junction bases numbered 2, after V lost 2 bases and J lost 1 base. The CDR3 runs 15 residues. CDR3 amino acids: CASSLQGQTNEKLFF. The sequenced part of the CDR3 DNA is TGTGCCAGCAGCTTACAGGGGCAAACTAATGAAAAA.

Concerning this clone itself: Coverage ceases 3 residues before the CDR3 finishes, and the germline J gene fills in the end. The J gene is TRBJ2-2, the V gene TRBV20-1; TRBD2 matches 9 bases. Germline assignment: CDR1 DFQATT and CDR2 SNEGSKA (reference sequence). The CDR3 has 14 residues. The CDR3 sequence: CSAYSGRGAGELFF. The CDR3 bases that were read are TGCAGCGCTTATAGCGGGAGAGGGGCCGGGGAG.

Comment on this clone: The CDR3 extends 3 residues past the end of the read, so its final part is completed from the germline J gene. J is TRBJ2-1 and V is TRBV6-4; TRBD1 aligns across 9 bases. From germline, CDR1 is MRHNA and CDR2 SNTAGT. Unmatched junction bases numbered 4, after V lost 2 bases and J lost 8 bases. The CDR3 has 14 residues. CDR3 residues: CASSDTDRGHEQFF. Partial CDR3 DNA: TGTGCCAGCAGTGACACGGACAGGGGCCATGAG.

As regards this clone: The read ends 3 residues shy of where the CDR3 ends; the end is completed using the germline J gene. This chain joins TRBV2 and TRBJ1-4; 8 bases are shared with TRBD1. Germline trimming cut 4 bases from V and 8 bases from J; bases unmatched to any gene: 9. The CDR3 loop spans 15 amino acids. CDR1 is SNHLY and CDR2 is FYNNEI in the germline V gene. The CDR3 reads CASSARTGGREKLFF. Partial CDR3 DNA: TGTGCCAGCAGTGCGCGAACAGGGGGTCGGGAAAAA.

To note about this clone: The read terminates 3 residues before the CDR3 end, so the remaining end is supplied by the germline J gene. The chain links TRBV7-2 to TRBJ2-4, with 9 positions matching TRBD1. Looked up from germline, CDR1 is SGHTA and CDR2 is FQGNSA. The CDR3 has 15 amino acids. The sequenced CDR3 bases are TGTGCCAGCAGCTCTTCGCCGGGACAGGGAAATGGT. Its translation: CASSSSPGQGNG. The CDR3 in its entirety is CASSSSPGQGNGQYF.

Details on this clone: The sequence runs out 3 residues before the end of the CDR3; the remainder is reconstructed from the germline J gene. The J gene is TRBJ2-1, the V gene TRBV20-1; 7 bases match TRBD2. This CDR3 is 15 amino acids long. Germline V gives CDR1 DFQATT, CDR2 SNEGSKA (reference sequence). Trimming cost V 5 bases and J 3 bases; bases outside gene matches: 10. The part of the CDR3 DNA that was read is TGCAGTGCTGCCTTTTTAGGCGGGAGCTACAATGAG. Its protein is CSAAFLGGSYNE. The full CDR3 is CSAAFLGGSYNEQFF.

To note about this clone: The sequence runs out 3 residues before the end of the CDR3; the remainder is reconstructed from the germline J gene. The chain links TRBV20-1 to TRBJ1-2, with a tentative D call TRBD1 (6 bases). CDR1 and CDR2 (germline): DFQATT, SNEGSKA (reference sequence). The length of the CDR3 is 16 residues. Trimming stripped 6 bases from V and 7 bases from J, with 27 bases between. The part of the CDR3 DNA that was read is TGCAGTGCCGCGCTAGGCTTAAACCAGGGGAGGGGTGGC. It encodes CSAALGLNQGRGG. The full CDR3 reads CSAALGLNQGRGGYTF.

As concerns this clone: Read sequence stops 3 residues before the CDR3 end, and the germline J gene provides the missing end. The genes are TRBV29-1 and TRBJ1-6; no clear D. Trimming stripped 6 bases from V and 7 bases from J, with 13 bases between. The CDR3 is 13 residues long. CDR1 SQVTM and CDR2 ANQGSEA come from the germline V gene. CDR3 residues: CSVAPYPNSPLHF. The part of the CDR3 DNA that was read is TGCAGCGTCGCACCCTATCCAAATTCACCC.

About this clone: The observed sequence ends 3 residues before the CDR3 terminus, with the missing tail filled in from the germline J gene. The genes are TRBV19 and TRBJ1-4; maybe TRBD1 (5 bases). Germline V gives CDR1 LNHDA, CDR2 SQIVND (reference sequence). The CDR3 has 13 residues. The sequenced CDR3 bases are TGTGCCAGTAGTGTCCAGGGTGGATCACCA. Translating it yields CASSVQGGSP. The complete CDR3 reads CASSVQGGSPLFF.

About this clone itself: The read falls 3 residues short of the CDR3 end, and the missing part is taken from the germline J gene. This sequence joins TRBV20-1 and TRBJ2-1; a weak D match, TRBD1 (5 bases). Between the trimmed V and J ends, which lost 1 base and 9 bases, there was a span of 10 bases. The CDR3 runs 12 residues. Per germline, CDR1 DFQATT and CDR2 SNEGSKA (reference sequence). The CDR3 protein is CSARGQHPEQFF. CDR3 bases read: TGCAGTGCTAGAGGACAGCACCCTGAG.

Comment on this clone: Read data end 3 residues before the CDR3 end; the end is taken from the germline J gene. The chain carries TRBV5-1 and TRBJ2-3; 12 positions match TRBD2. The ends lost 7 bases at V and 4 bases at J; junction bases unmatched: 4. The germline CDR1 and CDR2 sequences are SGHRS and YFSETQ. The CDR3 length is 14 residues. CDR3 DNA, as far as it was read: TGCGCCAGCGGTCCTAGCGGGGGGGCAGATACG. It codes for CASGPSGGADT. The CDR3, in full, reads CASGPSGGADTQYF.

About this clone: The read is 3 residues too short to cover the CDR3 end, so that end is filled in from the germline J gene. J is TRBJ1-4 and V is TRBV5-6; the match to TRBD1 covers 7 bases. CDR1 and CDR2 from the germline V gene are SGHDT and YYEEEE. This CDR3 is built from 15 residues. Trimming took 4 bases from V and 6 from J; bases not matched to a gene: 9. The covered CDR3 bases are TGTGCCAGCAGCCTATTCCAGGGGGGTGATGAAAAA. It codes for CASSLFQGGDEK. The whole CDR3 region reads CASSLFQGGDEKLFF.